This T cell receptor (beta chain) was sequenced in a study of shared clonotypes between healthy human individuals (dated by TCRdb to about 2020). About the study as a whole: A couple of women and three men aged 18 to 49 years were included in the cohort. For each donor, CD4 naive and CD4 memory were each run on three plates, CD8 naive on two plates, and CD8 memory on one plate. To estimate repertoire size and how much clonotypes are shared between individuals, the study performed deep sequencing of blood TCR repertoires from 4 to 6 healthy adults. To increase sequencing depth and limit assay-specific biases, different laboratories used diverse techniques to prepare libraries and sequence TCR repertoires. Per donor, leukapheresis produced somewhere between about 0.94 and 9 billion PBMCs. The research as a whole found: Higher generation probabilities were observed for clonotypes shared by all four sorted-subset donors than for non-shared clonotypes. Even with the large sequencing depth, rarefaction of the sorted-subset datasets indicated that sequencing was incomplete. Based on pairwise subsampling, the degree of clonotype sharing among donors was expected to be affected by sequencing depth. Larger estimated clonotype richness was generally found for naive subsets than for memory subsets. Sampling was limited to blood, and TCR repertoires in tissue likely differ from TCR repertoires in blood. The small number of donors limited the genetic and exposure-history diversity represented. When several donors were compared, the shared fraction of clonotypes was 5% to 6.5% for naive CD4, roughly 3.4% for naive CD8, roughly 2.5% for memory CD4, and 0.4% for memory CD8.

To note about this clone: Its antigen remains unidentified. No per-base quality is available; no much larger clone lies one base away. Additional DNA sequences in this sample encode the identical CDR3.

TCR CDR3 regions were amplified from genomic DNA by multiplex PCR using the deep immunoSEQ assay. For each cell subset, the extracted genomic DNA was distributed evenly across all wells of several immunoSEQ 96-well plates, and each plate served as one replicate. For sorted subsets, 150 to 250 ng of genomic DNA, equivalent to some 33,000 T cell genomes, went into each replicate PCR. The purified libraries were quantified using a Qubit 3.0 fluorometer, sized with a Bioanalyzer 2100, and then quantified again using the KAPA Library Quantification kit. Each immunoSEQ 96-well plate was sequenced on its own single-read 150-cycle Illumina NextSeq 550 flow cell. In the source study's methods: Because only junctional sequences without quality scores were contained in the immunoSEQ output, filtering matching that applied to full-length reads could not be performed. To assign V/J genes and CDR3, sequences were annotated against IMGT germline references using PyIR, a Python wrapper for IgBLAST v1.9. Reads were removed for weak V/J assignments (E-value above 1e-6), missing CDR3, stop codons, out-of-frame junctions, or ambiguous translated residues. V3J clonotypes were defined as sequences sharing an identical inferred V gene, J gene, and CDR3 amino acid sequence. Percentage overlap between repertoires was computed as shared unique clonotypes divided by the size of the smaller repertoire. Richness of each repertoire was evaluated using RTK rarefaction, the Chao1 estimator, and Recon v2.1 estimates of unobserved clonotypes. Generation probabilities for all TCRbeta clonotypes obtained by the gDNA method from a few donors were computed using OLGA. Here the immuneACCESS table is served through TCRdb, limited to in-frame sequences with V and J called. Missing clones are a known gap in these copies; in checked studies unresolved V genes cover under half, and the rest lacks a known reason. That table furnishes V, J and clone size, whereas the DNA furnished D and trimming. The sample table holds roughly 1 million clones, of which approximately 72% were seen once. The ten top clones hold roughly 1.4% of the sample.

Donors were healthy HIV-negative adults with no recently reported acute infections or vaccinations. Every donor was a Caucasian adult residing in Nashville, Tennessee, USA. CD4+ T cells were enriched by magnetic negative selection; naive cells were then positively selected on CD45RA, and the negative fraction formed the memory subset. Blood was obtained by leukapheresis, after which PBMCs were separated by Ficoll-Histopaque density gradient centrifugation and cryopreserved in liquid nitrogen vapor phase. Purity and quantity of every magnetically sorted T cell population were checked by analytical flow cytometry. Each sorted fraction had its genomic DNA isolated and then quantified by UV absorbance on a Nanodrop 2000c. Relative to germline, V is 1 base shorter and J is 1 base shorter, with 10 bases between their ends. The germline V gene supplies CDR1 SGHTA and CDR2 FQGNSA. The CDR3 runs 15 residues from the cysteine to the phenylalanine. The entry retains the CDR3 DNA only, 45 bases that are in frame from base 1.

This sequence originates from a man aged 18 to 29 in good health. Material for sequencing was memory CD4+ T cells sorted from blood. The sample's cell subset or site label, decoded: CD45RA-negative fraction. The rearrangement combines TRBV7-2 with TRBJ1-1; TRBD1 might be the D gene, on 5 matching bases. Here the CDR3 is given as CASSLDGGGNTEAFF. The nucleotides read TGTGCCAGCAGCTTAGATGGGGGTGGGAACACTGAAGCTTTCTTT.